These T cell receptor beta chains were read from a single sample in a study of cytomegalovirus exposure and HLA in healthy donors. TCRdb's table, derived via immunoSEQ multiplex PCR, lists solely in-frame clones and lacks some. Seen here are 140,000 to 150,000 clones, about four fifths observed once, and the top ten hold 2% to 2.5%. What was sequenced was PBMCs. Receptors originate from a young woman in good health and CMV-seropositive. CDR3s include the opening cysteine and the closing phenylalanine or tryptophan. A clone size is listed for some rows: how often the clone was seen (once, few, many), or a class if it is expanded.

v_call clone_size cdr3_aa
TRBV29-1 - CSVEENGGGTQYF
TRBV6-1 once CASSVLAGGPYETQYF
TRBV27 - CASSFRDSLRPYEQYF
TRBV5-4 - CASSLDAFFSYNEQFF
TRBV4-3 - CASSQVGGNTEAFF
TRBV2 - CASSDVRDYEQYF
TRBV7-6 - CASSLRGYEQYF
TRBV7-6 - CASSFSGDQPQHF
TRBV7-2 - CASTLDRVDGYTF
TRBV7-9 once CASSSRGPTGPNQPQHF
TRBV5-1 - CASSTSGAGSTDTQYF
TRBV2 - CASSEAGQGWDYGYTF
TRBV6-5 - CASSYLGQGATEAFF
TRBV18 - CASSPGGNQETQYF
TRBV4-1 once CASSQGTGAPYEQYF
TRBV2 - CASSETANTEAFF
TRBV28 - CASKSTNNQPQHF
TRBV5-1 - CASSLVGTGGPYSPLHF
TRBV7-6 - CASSPVPNYGYTF
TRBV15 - CATRRGETNTGELFF
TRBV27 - CASSLRGTGGGNQPQHF
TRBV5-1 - CASSLTGTGSYEQYF
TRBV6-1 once CASSEAWGEPFNQPQHF
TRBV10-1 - CASSGSNQGASNEAFF
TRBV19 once CASSIRGTGPPVDSPLHF
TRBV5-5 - CASSSTGAFNSPLHF
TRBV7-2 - CASSLDSLVVSDTQYF
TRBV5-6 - CASSLPGTGAHEQYF
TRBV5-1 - CASSLVTGTGAEQYF
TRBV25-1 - CASSASDGYTF
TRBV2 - CASSPRGGNSPLHF
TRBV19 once CASSISGDWTEAFF
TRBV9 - CASSVAGQGGYEQFF
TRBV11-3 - CASSEAGGADTQYF
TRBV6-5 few CASSRQGRAGTEAFF
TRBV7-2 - CASSLQGFQPQHF
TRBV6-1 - CASVDGTGNRPQHF
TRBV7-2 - CASSLGEYNEQFF
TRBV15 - CATSRERGYNSPLHF
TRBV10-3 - CAIRGQGNYGYTF